A selection of T cell receptor beta chains follows, all from one sample in a study of blood T cells in healthy people across ages. TCRdb re-analysed the 5' RACE reads in MiXCR, keeping a single row per CDR3 protein. This repertoire shows 1.6 million or so distinct CDR3 sequences, about 35% found once; its top ten account for roughly 10%. The sample taken for sequencing was blood. The receptors were gathered from a woman under 40 in good health. The CDR3 runs from the conserved cysteine through the conserved F or W. A D gene is named only where the DNA matches it firmly. Clone size is shown for a subset of rows, as once, few, many or a class of expanded clone.

- - TRBJ1-1 TRBV5-1 TGCGCCAGCAGCTCCCCCGGACTAAGACAGTCGGCTTTCTTT CASSSPGLRQSAFF
TRBD1 - TRBJ2-3 TRBV12-3/TRBV12-4 TGTGCCAGCAGTTCCTGGGACAGTAGCGCAGATACGCAGTATTTT CASSSWDSSADTQYF
- - TRBJ2-1 TRBV19 TGTGCCAGTAGTATAGATCTGGCCCTTGAATACAATGAGCAGTTCTTC CASSIDLALEYNEQFF
- - TRBJ1-1 TRBV6-5 TGTGCCAGCAGTTACCGACAGAACACTGAAGCTTTCTTT CASSYRQNTEAFF
- - TRBJ2-1 TRBV18 TGTGCCAGCTCACCACCAAGTCTGCACGAGCAGTTCTTC CASSPPSLHEQFF
TRBD1 - TRBJ1-2 TRBV6-6 TGTGCCAGCAGTTCCTCACAGGGGAGGGATGGCTACACCTTC CASSSSQGRDGYTF
TRBD2 - TRBJ2-5 TRBV5-6 TGTGCCAGCAGGCAGTTTACTAGCGGGGCCCAAAGTGGGGCGACCCAGTACTTC CASRQFTSGAQSGATQYF
- - TRBJ2-7 TRBV15 TGTGCCACCAGCAGAGGCATCGGGACCGACGAGCAGTACTTC CATSRGIGTDEQYF
TRBD1 - TRBJ1-6 TRBV7-9 TGTGCCAGCAGCCCCTTCTACCGACAGGGTACTAATTCACCCCTCCACTTT CASSPFYRQGTNSPLHF
- - TRBJ1-1 TRBV21-1 TGTGCCAGCAGCAAAGCGGACATTTGTGCTGAAGCTTTCTTT CASSKADICAEAFF
TRBD2 - TRBJ2-7 TRBV28 TGTGCCAGCAGTTTACGCGACGGGGGGTTCACCTACGAGCAGTACTTC CASSLRDGGFTYEQYF
- few TRBJ1-5 TRBV20-1 TGCAGTGCTAGAGATGGCGGGGGGCATAACAGTCAGCCCCAGCATTTT CSARDGGGHNSQPQHF
- - TRBJ2-7 TRBV28 TGTGCCAGCAGCCAGGGATCCCAAGAGCCCTACGAGCAGTACTTC CASSQGSQEPYEQYF
TRBD2 - TRBJ2-1 TRBV10-3 TGTGCCATCAGTGAGCCCCACCGAGTTCTAGCGGGAGTAACCTACAATGAGCAGTTCTTC CAISEPHRVLAGVTYNEQFF
- - TRBJ1-2 TRBV7-3 TGTGCCAGCAGCTTTTTCCCCGAACAGCTAACTATGGCTACACCTTTC CASSFFPEQLTMATPF
- - TRBJ1-2 TRBV19 TGTGCCAGTAGTCCAGGGAGGGCGCCCTATGGCTACACCTTC CASSPGRAPYGYTF
- - TRBJ2-3 TRBV3-1 TGTGCCAGCGGCAGCTCCTGGGGACCTAGCACAGATACGCAGTATTTT CASGSSWGPSTDTQYF
- - TRBJ2-5 TRBV12-3/TRBV12-4 TGTGCCAGCAGTTTAGTTTGGGGGAGGTCTCACCAAGAGACCCAGTACTTC CASSLVWGRSHQETQYF
- - TRBJ2-1 TRBV24-1 TGTGCCACCAGTGATCCCGGGACACACTCCTACAATGAGCAGTTCTTC CATSDPGTHSYNEQFF
- few TRBJ1-1 TRBV20-1 TGCAGTGCTATAACCCGGGTCCTGGTTATGAACACTGAAGCTTTCTTT CSAITRVLVMNTEAFF
- few TRBJ2-7 TRBV20-1 TGCAGTGCTAGAGAGGTGAGGGGGTCCTACGAGCAGTACTTC CSAREVRGSYEQYF
- few TRBJ2-7 TRBV20-1 TGCAGTGCTAGGGATTGGGAGCAGTACTTC CSARDWEQYF
- - TRBJ2-3 TRBV20-1 TGCAGTGCTAGAGGAGGTAACCTACACGATACGCAGTATTTT CSARGGNLHDTQYF
- - TRBJ1-2 TRBV5-1 TGCGCCAGCAGCTTGGGAGGGAGCACGTCGTATGGCTACACCTTC CASSLGGSTSYGYTF
- - TRBJ1-2 TRBV12-3/TRBV12-4 TGTGCCAGCAGTTTTGCGAGCGGCTACACCTTC CASSFASGYTF
TRBD1 - TRBJ2-5 TRBV27 TGTGCCAGCAGTTTATGGACAGGGGGAGGTCAAGAGACCCAGTACTTC CASSLWTGGGQETQYF
TRBD2 few TRBJ2-1 TRBV7-2 TGTGCCAGCAGCCGCTCCGCCACTAGCGGGGGTTGGGGAGAGCAGTTCTTC CASSRSATSGGWGEQFF
- - TRBJ2-7 TRBV6-2/TRBV6-3 TGTGCCAGCACGAGTAGTGCCGAGCAGTACTTC CASTSSAEQYF
TRBD2 - TRBJ2-5 TRBV15 TGTGCCACCAGCCGACTAGCGGGGGGGCCAGAAGAGACCCAGTACTTC CATSRLAGGPEETQYF
TRBD1 few TRBJ1-1 TRBV5-1 TGCGCCAGCAGCTTGTTCGACAGGGACACTGAAGCTTTCTTT CASSLFDRDTEAFF
- - TRBJ1-6 TRBV27 TGTGCCAGCGGGTCAGGGACAAATTCACCCCTCCACTTT CASGSGTNSPLHF
TRBD1 - TRBJ2-7 TRBV10-3 TGTGCCATCAGTGCCGTCCCGGGACAGACGTACGAGCAGTACTTC CAISAVPGQTYEQYF
- many TRBJ2-7 TRBV29-1 TGCAGCGTTGAGACACGCACCTACGAGCAGTACTTC CSVETRTYEQYF
- many TRBJ2-5 TRBV2 TGTGCCAGCAGTGTGTCGGTCCAAGAGACCCAGTACTTC CASSVSVQETQYF
- once TRBJ2-2 TRBV30 TGTGCCTGGGTGGGAGACAATATAGTGACCGGGGAGCTGTTTTTT CAWVGDNIVTGELFF
- few TRBJ1-1 TRBV20-1 TGCAGTGCCGATTACGGTACAACTTTCTTT CSADYGTTFF
TRBD1 - TRBJ2-1 TRBV7-6 TGTGCCAGCAGCTTAATCGACCGTGGGCAGGGGGTCTCCAATGAGCAGTTCTTC CASSLIDRGQGVSNEQFF
TRBD1 few TRBJ2-3 TRBV20-1 TGCAGTGCTATAGACAGGGACCCAGATACGCAGTATTTT CSAIDRDPDTQYF
- - TRBJ1-5 TRBV10-3 TGTGCCATCAGTGCGGGACACGTAAATCAGCCCCAGCATTTT CAISAGHVNQPQHF
TRBD2 - TRBJ2-5 TRBV5-1 TGCGCCAGCAATGCCCCGACTAGCGGGGAAGGCCAAGAGACCCGGTACTTC CASNAPTSGEGQETRYF
TRBD2 - TRBJ2-1 TRBV5-4 TGTGCCAGCAGCAAGGGGACTAGCGGGGCCAATGAGCAGTTCTTC CASSKGTSGANEQFF
TRBD1 - TRBJ1-2 TRBV7-8 TGTGCCAGCAGCCTAGGGGACAGGGGGCTTCTGGGCTACACCTTC CASSLGDRGLLGYTF